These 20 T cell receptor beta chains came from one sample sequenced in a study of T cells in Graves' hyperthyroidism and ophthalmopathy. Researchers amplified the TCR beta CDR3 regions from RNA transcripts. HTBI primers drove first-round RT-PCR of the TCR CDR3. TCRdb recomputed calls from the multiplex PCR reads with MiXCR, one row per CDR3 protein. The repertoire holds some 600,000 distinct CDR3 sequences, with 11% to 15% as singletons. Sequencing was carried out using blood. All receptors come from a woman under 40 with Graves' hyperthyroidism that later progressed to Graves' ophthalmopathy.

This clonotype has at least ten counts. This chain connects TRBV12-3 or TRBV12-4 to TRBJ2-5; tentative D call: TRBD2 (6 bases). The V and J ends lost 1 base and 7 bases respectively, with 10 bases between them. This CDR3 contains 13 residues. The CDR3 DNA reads TGTGCCAGCAGTTTAGGCCACGGGGGGACCCAGTACTTC. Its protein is CASSLGHGGTQYF.

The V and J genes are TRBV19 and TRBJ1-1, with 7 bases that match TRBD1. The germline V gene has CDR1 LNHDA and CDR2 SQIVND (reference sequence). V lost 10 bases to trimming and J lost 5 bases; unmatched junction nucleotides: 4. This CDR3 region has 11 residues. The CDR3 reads CAIIQGTEAFF. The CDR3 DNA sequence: TGTGCCATTATACAGGGGACTGAAGCTTTCTTT.

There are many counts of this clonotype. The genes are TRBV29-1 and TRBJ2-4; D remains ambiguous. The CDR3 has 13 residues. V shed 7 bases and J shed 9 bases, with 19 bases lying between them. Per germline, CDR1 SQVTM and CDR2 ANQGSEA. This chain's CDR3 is CSARGSSGTIQYF. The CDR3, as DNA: TGCAGCGCACGAGGCAGTTCCGGAACCATTCAGTACTTC. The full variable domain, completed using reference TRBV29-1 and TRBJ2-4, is SAVISQKPSRDICQRGTSLTIQCQVDSQVTMMFWYRQQPGQSLTLIATANQGSEATYESGFVIDKFPISRPNLTFSTLTVSNMSPEDSSIYLCSARGSSGTIQYFGAGTRLSVL.

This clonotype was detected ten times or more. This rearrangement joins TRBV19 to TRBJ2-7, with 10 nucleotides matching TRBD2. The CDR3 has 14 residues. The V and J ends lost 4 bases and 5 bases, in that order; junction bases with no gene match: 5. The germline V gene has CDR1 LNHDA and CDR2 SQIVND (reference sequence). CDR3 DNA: TGTGCCAGTAGTACGACTAGCGGGTTTAACGAGCAGTACTTC. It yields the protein CASSTTSGFNEQYF.

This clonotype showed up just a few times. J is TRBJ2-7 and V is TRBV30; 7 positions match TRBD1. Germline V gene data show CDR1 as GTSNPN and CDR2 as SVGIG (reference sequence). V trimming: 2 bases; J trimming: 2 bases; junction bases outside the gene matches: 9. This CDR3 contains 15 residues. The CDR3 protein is CAWSPPTQGTYEQYF. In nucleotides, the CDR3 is TGTGCCTGGAGTCCACCAACACAGGGGACCTACGAGCAGTACTTC.

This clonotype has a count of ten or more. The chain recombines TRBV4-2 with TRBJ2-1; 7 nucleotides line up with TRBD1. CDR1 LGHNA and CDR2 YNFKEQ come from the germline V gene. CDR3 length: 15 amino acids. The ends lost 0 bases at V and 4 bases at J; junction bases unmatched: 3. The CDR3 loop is CASSQEGQNYNEQFF. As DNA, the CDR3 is TGTGCCAGCAGCCAAGAGGGACAGAATTACAATGAGCAGTTCTTC.

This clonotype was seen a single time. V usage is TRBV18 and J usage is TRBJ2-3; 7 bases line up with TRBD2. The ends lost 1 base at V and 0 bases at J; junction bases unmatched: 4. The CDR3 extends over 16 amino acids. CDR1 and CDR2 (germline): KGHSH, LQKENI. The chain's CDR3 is CASSPQLADSTDTQYF. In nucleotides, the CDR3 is TGTGCCAGCTCACCACAGCTAGCGGACAGCACAGATACGCAGTATTTT.

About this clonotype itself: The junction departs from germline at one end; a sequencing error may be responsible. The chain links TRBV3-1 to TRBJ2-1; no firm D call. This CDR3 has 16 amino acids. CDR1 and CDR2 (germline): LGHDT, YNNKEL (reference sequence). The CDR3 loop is CASSQEGYSVGNKQFF. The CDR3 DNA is TGTGCCAGCAGCCAAGAAGGGTATTCGGTAGGCAATAAGCAGTTCTTC.

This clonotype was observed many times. The CDR3 spells CSVLGLAGGPSYNEQFF. CDR3 DNA sequence: TGCAGTGTTTTGGGACTAGCGGGAGGGCCATCTTACAATGAGCAGTTCTTC. The V call is TRBV20-1, the J call TRBJ2-1; 16 nucleotides line up with TRBD2. The V and J ends lost 7 bases and 4 bases, in that order; junction bases with no gene match: 10. This CDR3 region has 17 residues. Germline values: CDR1 DFQATT, CDR2 SNEGSKA (reference sequence).

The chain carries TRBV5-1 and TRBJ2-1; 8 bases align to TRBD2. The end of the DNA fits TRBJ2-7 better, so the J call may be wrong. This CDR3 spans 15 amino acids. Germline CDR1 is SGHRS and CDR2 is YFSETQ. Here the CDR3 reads CASSLAGLEINEQYF. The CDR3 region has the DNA TGCGCCAGCAGCTTGGCGGGACTAGAGATCAATGAGCAGTACTTC.

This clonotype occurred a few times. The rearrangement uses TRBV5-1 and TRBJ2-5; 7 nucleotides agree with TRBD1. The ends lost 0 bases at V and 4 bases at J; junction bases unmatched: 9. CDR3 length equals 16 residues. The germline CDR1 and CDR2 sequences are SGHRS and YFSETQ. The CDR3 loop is CASSLAAGTDRETQYF. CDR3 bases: TGCGCCAGCAGCTTGGCCGCTGGGACAGATAGAGAGACCCAGTACTTC.

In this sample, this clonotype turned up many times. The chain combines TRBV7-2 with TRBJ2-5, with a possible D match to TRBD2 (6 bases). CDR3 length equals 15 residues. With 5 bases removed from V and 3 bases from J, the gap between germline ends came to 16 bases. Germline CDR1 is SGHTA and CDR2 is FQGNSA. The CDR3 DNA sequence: TGTGCCAGCAGCCCCCAGGGAGGTCTGGAAGAGACCCAGTACTTC. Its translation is CASSPQGGLEETQYF.

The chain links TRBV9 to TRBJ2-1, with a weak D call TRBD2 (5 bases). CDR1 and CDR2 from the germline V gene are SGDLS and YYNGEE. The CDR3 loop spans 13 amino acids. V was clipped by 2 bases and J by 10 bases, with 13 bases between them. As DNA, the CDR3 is TGTGCCAGCAGCGTTAGCGCCCGAAAAGAGCAGTTCTTC. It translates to CASSVSARKEQFF.

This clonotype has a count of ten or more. CDR3 amino acids: CASSFSGRWNEQYF. CDR3 sequence (DNA): TGTGCCAGCAGTTTTAGCGGGAGGTGGAACGAGCAGTACTTC. The chain joins TRBV27 to TRBJ2-7, with 10 positions matching TRBD2. Trimming removed 3 bases from V and 5 bases from J; junction bases left unmatched: 4. The CDR3 length is 14 residues. Germline V lookup: CDR1 MNHEY, CDR2 SMNVEV (reference sequence).

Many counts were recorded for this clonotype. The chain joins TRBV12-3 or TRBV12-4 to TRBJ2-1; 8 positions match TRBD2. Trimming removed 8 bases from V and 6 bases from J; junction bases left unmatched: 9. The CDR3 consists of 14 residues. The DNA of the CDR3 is TGTGCCAGCGGAAGCGGGAGTTTTGTCAATGAGCAGTTCTTC. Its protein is CASGSGSFVNEQFF.

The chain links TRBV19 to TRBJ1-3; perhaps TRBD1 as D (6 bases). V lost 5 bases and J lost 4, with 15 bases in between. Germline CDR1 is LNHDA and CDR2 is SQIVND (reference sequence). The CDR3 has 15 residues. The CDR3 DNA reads TGTGCCAGTAGTGGGCAGGGGTTTACGGGAAACACCATATATTTT. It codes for CASSGQGFTGNTIYF.

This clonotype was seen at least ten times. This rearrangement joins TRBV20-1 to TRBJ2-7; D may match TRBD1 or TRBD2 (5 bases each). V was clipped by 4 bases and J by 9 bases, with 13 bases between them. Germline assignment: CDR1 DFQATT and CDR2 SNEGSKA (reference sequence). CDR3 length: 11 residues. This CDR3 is CSATGTGPQYF. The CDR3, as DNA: TGCAGTGCTACTGGCACGGGGCCGCAGTACTTC.

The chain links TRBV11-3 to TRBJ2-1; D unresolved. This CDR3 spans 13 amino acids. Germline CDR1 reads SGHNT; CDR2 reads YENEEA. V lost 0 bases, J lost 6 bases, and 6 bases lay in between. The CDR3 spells CASSLDQGNEQFF. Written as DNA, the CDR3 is TGTGCCAGCAGCTTAGATCAAGGCAATGAGCAGTTCTTC.

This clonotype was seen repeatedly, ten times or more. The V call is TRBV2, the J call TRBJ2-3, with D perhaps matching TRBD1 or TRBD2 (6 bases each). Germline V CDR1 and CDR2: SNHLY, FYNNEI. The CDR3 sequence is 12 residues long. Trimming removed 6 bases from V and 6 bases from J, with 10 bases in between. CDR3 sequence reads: CASRGGTDTQYF. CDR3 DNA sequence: TGTGCCAGCAGAGGGGGGACGGATACGCAGTATTTT.

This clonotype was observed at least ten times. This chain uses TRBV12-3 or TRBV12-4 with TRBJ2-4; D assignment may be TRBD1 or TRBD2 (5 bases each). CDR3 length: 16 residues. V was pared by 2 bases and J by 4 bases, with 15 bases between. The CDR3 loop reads CASSLISSGTKNIQYF. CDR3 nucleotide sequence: TGTGCCAGCAGTTTAATCAGTTCAGGGACGAAAAACATTCAGTACTTC.